The clone carrying this T cell receptor (beta chain) was counted ten times or more. The sample comes from a study of glioma-infiltrating T cells. In the study overall: Low-grade gliomas were grade II; glioblastomas were grade IV at initial diagnosis.

Germline CDR1 reads MNHEY; CDR2 reads SMNVEV (reference sequence). V lost 2 bases to trimming and J lost 5 bases; unmatched junction nucleotides: 6. The length of the CDR3 is 15 residues. TCR alpha and beta CDR3 regions were amplified from RNA using iRepertoire nested multiplex PCR. TCRdb passed the multiplex PCR reads through MiXCR, listing each CDR3 protein once. The sample has around 390,000 distinct CDR3 sequences; roughly two fifths are singletons. The chain recombines TRBV27 with TRBJ2-1; TRBD2 aligns across 7 bases. This TCR derives from a human donor with low-grade glioma or glioblastoma, undergoing nonglioma brain surgery, or in good health (not recorded which). The sequenced material came from glioma tissue, nonneoplastic brain tissue, or PBMCs (not recorded which). CDR3 sequence: CASSLRLADHNEQFF. The DNA for the CDR3 is TGTGCCAGCAGTTTACGGCTAGCGGACCACAATGAGCAGTTCTTC.